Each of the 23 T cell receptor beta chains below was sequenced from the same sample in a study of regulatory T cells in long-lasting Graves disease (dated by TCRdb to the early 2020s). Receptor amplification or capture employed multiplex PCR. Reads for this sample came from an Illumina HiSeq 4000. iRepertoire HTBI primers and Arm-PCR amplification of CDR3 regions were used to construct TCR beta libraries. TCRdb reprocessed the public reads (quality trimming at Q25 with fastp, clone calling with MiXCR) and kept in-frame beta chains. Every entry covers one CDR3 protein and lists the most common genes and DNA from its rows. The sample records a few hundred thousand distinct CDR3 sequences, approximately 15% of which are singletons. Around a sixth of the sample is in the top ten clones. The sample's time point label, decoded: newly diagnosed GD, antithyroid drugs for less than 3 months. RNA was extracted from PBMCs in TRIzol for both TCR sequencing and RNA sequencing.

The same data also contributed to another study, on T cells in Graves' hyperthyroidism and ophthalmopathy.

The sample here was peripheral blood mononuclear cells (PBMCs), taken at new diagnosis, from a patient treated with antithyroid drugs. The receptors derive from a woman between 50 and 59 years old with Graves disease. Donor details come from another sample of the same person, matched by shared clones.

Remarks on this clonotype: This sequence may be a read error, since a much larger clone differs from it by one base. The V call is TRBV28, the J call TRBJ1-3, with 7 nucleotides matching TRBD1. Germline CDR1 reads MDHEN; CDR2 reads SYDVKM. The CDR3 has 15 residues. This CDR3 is CASSLIGGGGDTIYF. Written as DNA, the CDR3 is TGTGCCAGCAGTTTAATAGGGGGCGGTGGAGACACCATATATTTT.

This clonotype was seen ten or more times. The CDR3 region has the DNA TGTGCCAGCAGTTACGGGCAGGGGCCATCAAGCAATCAGCCCCAGCATTTT. Its translation: CASSYGQGPSSNQPQHF. The chain has TRBV6-5 and TRBJ1-5; TRBD1 might be the D (6 bases). Germline CDR1 MNHEY, CDR2 SVGAGI. V dropped 2 bases and J dropped 1 base, with 15 bases sitting between them. CDR3 length: 17 amino acids.

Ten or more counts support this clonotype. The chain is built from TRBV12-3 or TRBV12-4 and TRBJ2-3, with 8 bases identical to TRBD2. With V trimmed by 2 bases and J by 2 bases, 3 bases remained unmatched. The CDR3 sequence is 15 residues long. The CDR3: CASSLLLAVTDTQYF. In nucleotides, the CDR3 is TGTGCCAGCAGTTTACTACTAGCGGTCACAGATACGCAGTATTTT.

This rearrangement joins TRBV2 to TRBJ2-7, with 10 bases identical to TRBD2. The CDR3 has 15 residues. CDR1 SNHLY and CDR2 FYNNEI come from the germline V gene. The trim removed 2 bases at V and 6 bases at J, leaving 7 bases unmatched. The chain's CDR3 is CASSESGGGFGEQYF. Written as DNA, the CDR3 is TGTGCCAGCAGTGAAAGCGGGGGGGGCTTCGGCGAGCAGTACTTC.

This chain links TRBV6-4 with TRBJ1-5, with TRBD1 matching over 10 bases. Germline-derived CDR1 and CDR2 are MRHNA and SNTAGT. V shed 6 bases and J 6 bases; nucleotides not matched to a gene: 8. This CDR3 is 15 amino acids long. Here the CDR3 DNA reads TGTGCCAGCAGCGCCTCCCGGGACAGGGGTCAGCCCCAGCATTTT. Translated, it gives CASSASRDRGQPQHF.

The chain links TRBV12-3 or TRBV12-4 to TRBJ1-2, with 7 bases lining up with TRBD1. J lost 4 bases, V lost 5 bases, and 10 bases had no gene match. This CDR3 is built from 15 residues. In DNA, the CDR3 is TGTGCCAGCAGTCCCCCTACAGGGGATTTCTATGGCTACACCTTC. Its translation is CASSPPTGDFYGYTF.

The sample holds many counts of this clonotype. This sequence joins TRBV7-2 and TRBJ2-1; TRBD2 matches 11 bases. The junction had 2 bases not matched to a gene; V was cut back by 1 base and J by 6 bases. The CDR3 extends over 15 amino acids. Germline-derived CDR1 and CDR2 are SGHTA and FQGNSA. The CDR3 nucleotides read TGTGCCAGCAGCTTAGTAGCGGGAGGGGTCAATGAGCAGTTCTTC. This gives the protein CASSLVAGGVNEQFF.

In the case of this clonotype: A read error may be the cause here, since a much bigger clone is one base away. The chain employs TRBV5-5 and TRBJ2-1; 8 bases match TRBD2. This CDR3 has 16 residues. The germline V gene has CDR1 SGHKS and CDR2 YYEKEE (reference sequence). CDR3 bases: TGTGCCAGCAGCTTGGAACAGCGGGAGCTTTACAATGCGCAGTTCTTC. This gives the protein CASSLEQRELYNAQFF.

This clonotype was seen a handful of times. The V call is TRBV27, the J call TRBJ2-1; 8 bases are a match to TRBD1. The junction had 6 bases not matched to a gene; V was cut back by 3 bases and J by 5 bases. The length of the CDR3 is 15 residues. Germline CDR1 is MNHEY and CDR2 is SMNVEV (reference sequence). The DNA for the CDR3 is TGTGCCAGCAGTTTCTGGACAGGGATACACAATGAGCAGTTCTTC. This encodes CASSFWTGIHNEQFF.

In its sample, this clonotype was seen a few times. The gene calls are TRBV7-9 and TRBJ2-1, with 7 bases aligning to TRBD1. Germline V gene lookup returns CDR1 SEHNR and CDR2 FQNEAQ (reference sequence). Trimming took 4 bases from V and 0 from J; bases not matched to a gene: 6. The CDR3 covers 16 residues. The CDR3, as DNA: TGTGCCAGCAGCTCCCAGCGACAGGGCTCCTACAATGAGCAGTTCTTC. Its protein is CASSSQRQGSYNEQFF.

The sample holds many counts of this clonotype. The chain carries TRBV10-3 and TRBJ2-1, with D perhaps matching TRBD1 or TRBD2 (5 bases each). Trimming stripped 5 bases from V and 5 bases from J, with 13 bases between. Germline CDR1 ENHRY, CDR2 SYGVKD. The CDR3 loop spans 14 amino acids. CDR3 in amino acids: CAISKGTYHNEQFF. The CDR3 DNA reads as TGTGCCATCAGTAAAGGGACCTACCACAATGAGCAGTTCTTC.

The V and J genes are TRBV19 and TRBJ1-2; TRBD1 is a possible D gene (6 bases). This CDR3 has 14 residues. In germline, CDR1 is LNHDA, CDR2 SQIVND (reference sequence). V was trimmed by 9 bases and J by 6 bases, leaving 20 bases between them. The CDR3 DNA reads TGTGCCAGCCAATCCTACAGGGAGCTGGATGGCTACACCTTC. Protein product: CASQSYRELDGYTF.

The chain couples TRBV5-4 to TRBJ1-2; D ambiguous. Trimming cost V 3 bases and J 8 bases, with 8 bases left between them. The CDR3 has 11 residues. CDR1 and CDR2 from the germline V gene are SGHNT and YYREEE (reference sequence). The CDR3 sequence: CASSSGEGYTF. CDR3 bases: TGTGCCAGCAGCTCGGGCGAAGGCTACACCTTC.

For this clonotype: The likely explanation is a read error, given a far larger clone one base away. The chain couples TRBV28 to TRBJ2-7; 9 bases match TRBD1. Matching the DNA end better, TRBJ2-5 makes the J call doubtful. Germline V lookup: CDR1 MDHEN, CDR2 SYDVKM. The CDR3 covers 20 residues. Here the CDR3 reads CASSLAPGQGKEGFQETQYF. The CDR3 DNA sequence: TGTGCCAGCAGTTTGGCCCCGGGACAGGGAAAGGAGGGGTTCCAAGAGACCCAGTACTTC.

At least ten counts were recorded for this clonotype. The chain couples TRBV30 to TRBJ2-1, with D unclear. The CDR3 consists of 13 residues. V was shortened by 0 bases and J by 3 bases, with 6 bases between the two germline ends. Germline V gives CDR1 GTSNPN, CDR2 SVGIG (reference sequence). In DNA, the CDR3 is TGTGCCTGGAGTGTACGTTTCTACAATGAGCAGTTCTTC. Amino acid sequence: CAWSVRFYNEQFF.

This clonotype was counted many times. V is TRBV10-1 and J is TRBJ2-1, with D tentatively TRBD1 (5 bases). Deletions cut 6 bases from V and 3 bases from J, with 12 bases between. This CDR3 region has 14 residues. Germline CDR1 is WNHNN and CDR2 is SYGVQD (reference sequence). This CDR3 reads CASSDSRLYNEQFF. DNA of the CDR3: TGCGCCAGCAGCGACAGTCGTCTCTACAATGAGCAGTTCTTC.

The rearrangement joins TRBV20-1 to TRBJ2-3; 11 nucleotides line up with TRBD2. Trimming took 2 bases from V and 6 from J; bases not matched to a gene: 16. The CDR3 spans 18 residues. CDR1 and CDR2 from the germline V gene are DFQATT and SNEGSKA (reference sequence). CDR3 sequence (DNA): TGCAGTGCTAGAAGGTGGTCTAGCGGGAGGACATTGGCCGATACGCAGTATTTT. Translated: CSARRWSSGRTLADTQYF.

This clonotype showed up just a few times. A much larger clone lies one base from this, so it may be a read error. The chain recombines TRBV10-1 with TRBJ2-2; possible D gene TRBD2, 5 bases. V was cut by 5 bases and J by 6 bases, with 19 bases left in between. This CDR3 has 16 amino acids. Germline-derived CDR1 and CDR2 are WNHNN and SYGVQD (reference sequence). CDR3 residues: CASSPAGRGRAGELFF. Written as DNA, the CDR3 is TGCGCCAGCAGTCCTGCCGGACGGGGTCGGGCCGGGGAGCTGTTTTTT.

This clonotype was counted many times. The CDR3 here is CASSPVGTVNTEAFF. The CDR3 DNA reads TGTGCCAGCAGTCCCGTAGGGACGGTGAACACTGAAGCTTTCTTT. The chain has TRBV2 and TRBJ1-1; D possibly corresponds to TRBD1 (5 bases). The CDR3 runs 15 residues. Germline CDR1 reads SNHLY; CDR2 reads FYNNEI. V lost 5 bases to trimming and J lost 0 bases, with 13 bases between them.

In nucleotides, the CDR3 is TGTGCCAGCAGCTTTTCCCTAGCGGAAGGAGTCTACAATGAGCAGTTCTTC. The encoded protein is CASSFSLAEGVYNEQFF. The chain couples TRBV9 to TRBJ2-1, with 7 positions matching TRBD2. From germline, CDR1 is SGDLS and CDR2 YYNGEE. This CDR3 has 17 amino acids. The ends lost 4 bases at V and 3 bases at J; junction bases unmatched: 13.

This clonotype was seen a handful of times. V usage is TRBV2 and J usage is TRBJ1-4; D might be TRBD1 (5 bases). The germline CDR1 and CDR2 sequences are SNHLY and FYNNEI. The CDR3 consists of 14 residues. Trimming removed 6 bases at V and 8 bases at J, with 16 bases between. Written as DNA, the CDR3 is TGTGCCAGCAGGGCCGGGACGGGGAAGGAAAAACTGTTTTTT. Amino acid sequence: CASRAGTGKEKLFF.

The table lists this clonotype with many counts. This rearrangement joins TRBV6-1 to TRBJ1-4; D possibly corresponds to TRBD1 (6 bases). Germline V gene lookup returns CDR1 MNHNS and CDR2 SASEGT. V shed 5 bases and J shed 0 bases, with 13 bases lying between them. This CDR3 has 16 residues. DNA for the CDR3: TGTGCCAGCAGTCCTCGGACAGACGCAACTAATGAAAAACTGTTTTTT. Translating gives CASSPRTDATNEKLFF.

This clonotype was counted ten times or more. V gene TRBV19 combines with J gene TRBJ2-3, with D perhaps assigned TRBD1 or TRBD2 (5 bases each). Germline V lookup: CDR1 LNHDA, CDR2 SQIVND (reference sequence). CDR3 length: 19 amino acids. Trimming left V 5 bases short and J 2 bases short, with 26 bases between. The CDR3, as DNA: TGTGCCAGTAGTTCATCTCACCCGGGACCAGGAACCTACACAGATACGCAGTATTTT. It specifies CASSSSHPGPGTYTDTQYF. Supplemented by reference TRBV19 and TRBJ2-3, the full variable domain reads DGGITQSPKYLFRKEGQNVTLSCEQNLNHDAMYWYRQDPGQGLRLIYYSQIVNDFQKGDIAEGYSVSREKKESFPLTVTSAQKNPTAFYLCASSSSHPGPGTYTDTQYFGPGTRLTVL.